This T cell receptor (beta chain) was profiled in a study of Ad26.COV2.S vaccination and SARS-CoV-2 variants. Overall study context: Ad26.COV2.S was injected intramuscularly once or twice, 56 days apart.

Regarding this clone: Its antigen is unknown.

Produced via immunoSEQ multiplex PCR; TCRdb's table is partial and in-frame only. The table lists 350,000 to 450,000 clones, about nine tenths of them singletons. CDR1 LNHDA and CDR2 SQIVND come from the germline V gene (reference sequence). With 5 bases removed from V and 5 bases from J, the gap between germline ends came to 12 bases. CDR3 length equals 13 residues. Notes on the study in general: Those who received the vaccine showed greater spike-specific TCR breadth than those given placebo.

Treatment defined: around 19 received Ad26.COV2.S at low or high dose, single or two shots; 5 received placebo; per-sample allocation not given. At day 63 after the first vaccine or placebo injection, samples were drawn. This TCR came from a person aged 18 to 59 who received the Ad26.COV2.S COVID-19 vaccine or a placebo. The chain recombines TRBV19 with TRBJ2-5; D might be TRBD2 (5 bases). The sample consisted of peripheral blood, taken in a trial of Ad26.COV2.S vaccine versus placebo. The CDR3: CASSGSGIETQYF. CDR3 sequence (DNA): TGTGCCAGTAGTGGGTCCGGGATTGAGACCCAGTACTTC.